This TCR beta chain appears in the sequencing data of a study of T-cell reconstitution after alpha-beta-depleted transplantation in children. Study results and caveats: T cells produced anew were the main source of T-cell counts and diversity one year after transplant. TCRbeta diversity was high at day 60 in some patients (a result of surviving recipient T cells and thymic progenitors). Reportedly, alpha-beta T cells present about two months post-transplant originated from several hundred expanded clones of graft origin.

The authors prepared the TCRbeta library with unique molecular identifiers. Each CDR3 protein gets one entry after TCRdb re-called the PCR reads with MiXCR. The repertoire holds a few hundred thousand distinct CDR3 sequences, with around 9.9% as singletons. This clonotype was observed at least ten times. The antigen is not known. The length of the CDR3 is 16 residues. In germline, CDR1 is SGHRS, CDR2 YFSETQ. With 8 bases clipped from V and 9 bases from J, the junction kept 17 bases outside the gene matches. The source is a child less than two years old with acute myeloid leukemia, due to receive a stem cell transplant. This specimen consisted of PBMCs, obtained before TCRalphabeta/CD19-depleted stem cell transplant. The chain recombines TRBV5-1 with TRBJ2-2; 9 nucleotides match TRBD1. The CDR3: CASSREADRGLRELFF. In DNA form, the CDR3 reads TGCGCCAGTAGCCGAGAAGCGGACAGGGGCTTAAGGGAGCTGTTTTTT.